Listed below are T cell receptor beta chains from one sample, sequenced in a study of blood T cells in healthy people across ages. TCRdb fed the 5' RACE reads into MiXCR, producing one record per CDR3 protein. This sample carries some 890,000 distinct CDR3 sequences, 25% to 30% of them seen once, and the ten largest clones take about 9.4%. Another study also made use of these data, one on T cells of mothers and their children.

Specimen: blood. All receptors come from a woman aged 40 to 50 in good health. Both conserved end residues are part of each CDR3. Fields, in order: D gene, J gene, V gene, clone size, CDR3 protein, CDR3 DNA. The D gene is left open where the match is weak. Rows may omit the clone size; those that give it use once, few, many or a size class.

d_call: -
j_call: TRBJ2-7
v_call: TRBV14
clone_size: few
cdr3_aa: CASGRVPYEQYF
cdr3_nt: TGTGCCAGCGGCCGGGTGCCCTACGAGCAGTACTTC

d_call: TRBD1
j_call: TRBJ1-1
v_call: TRBV20-1
clone_size: -
cdr3_aa: CSAYGQGRMNTEAFF
cdr3_nt: TGCAGTGCCTACGGACAGGGGAGGATGAACACTGAAGCTTTCTTT

d_call: TRBD2
j_call: TRBJ2-5
v_call: TRBV7-2
clone_size: many
cdr3_aa: CASSLTSGGPETQYF
cdr3_nt: TGTGCCAGCAGCTTAACTAGCGGGGGTCCAGAGACCCAGTACTTC

d_call: TRBD1
j_call: TRBJ2-7
v_call: TRBV19
clone_size: -
cdr3_aa: CASSSTGTDLYEQYF
cdr3_nt: TGTGCCAGTAGCTCCACCGGGACAGACCTCTACGAGCAGTACTTC

d_call: TRBD1
j_call: TRBJ1-4
v_call: TRBV7-6
clone_size: -
cdr3_aa: CASSLARQGATNEKLFF
cdr3_nt: TGTGCCAGCAGCTTAGCGCGGCAGGGGGCAACTAATGAAAAACTGTTTTTT

d_call: -
j_call: TRBJ1-1
v_call: TRBV6-1
clone_size: -
cdr3_aa: CASSEAGTWEQRNTEAFF
cdr3_nt: TGTGCCAGCAGTGAAGCTGGAACTTGGGAACAGCGGAACACTGAAGCTTTCTTT

d_call: -
j_call: TRBJ2-1
v_call: TRBV9
clone_size: few
cdr3_aa: CASSALSQDGEQFF
cdr3_nt: TGTGCCAGCAGCGCGTTAAGCCAAGACGGTGAGCAGTTCTTC

d_call: -
j_call: TRBJ2-3
v_call: TRBV5-1
clone_size: -
cdr3_aa: CASSAADSTRTQYF
cdr3_nt: TGCGCCAGCAGCGCAGCGGACTCTACACGTACGCAGTATTTT

d_call: -
j_call: TRBJ2-2
v_call: TRBV12-5
clone_size: -
cdr3_aa: CASGLDLGRGELFF
cdr3_nt: TGTGCTAGTGGTTTGGATCTGGGACGCGGGGAGCTGTTTTTT

d_call: -
j_call: TRBJ2-7
v_call: TRBV6-2/TRBV6-3
clone_size: many
cdr3_aa: CATRRATGIYEQYF
cdr3_nt: TGTGCCACTCGAAGGGCGACAGGAATCTACGAGCAGTACTTC

d_call: -
j_call: TRBJ1-5
v_call: TRBV20-1
clone_size: -
cdr3_aa: CSARASDYSNQPQHF
cdr3_nt: TGCAGTGCTAGAGCGTCGGATTATAGCAATCAGCCCCAGCATTTT

d_call: TRBD2
j_call: TRBJ2-7
v_call: TRBV30
clone_size: -
cdr3_aa: CAWSSRTSGGWIYEQYF
cdr3_nt: TGTGCCTGGAGTTCCCGGACTAGCGGGGGGTGGATCTACGAGCAGTACTTC

d_call: -
j_call: TRBJ2-3
v_call: TRBV12-3/TRBV12-4
clone_size: many
cdr3_aa: CASSFGSPSTDTQYF
cdr3_nt: TGTGCCAGCAGTTTCGGCAGCCCTAGCACAGATACGCAGTATTTT

d_call: -
j_call: TRBJ1-5
v_call: TRBV21-1
clone_size: once
cdr3_aa: CASSTTGRVRTYNNQPQHF
cdr3_nt: TGTGCCAGCAGCACGACAGGGAGGGTAAGGACGTATAACAATCAGCCCCAGCATTTT

d_call: -
j_call: TRBJ2-1
v_call: TRBV5-1
clone_size: many
cdr3_aa: CASSLAGNSYNEQFF
cdr3_nt: TGTGCCAGCAGCTTGGCGGGTAACTCCTACAATGAGCAGTTCTTC

d_call: TRBD2
j_call: TRBJ2-1
v_call: TRBV12-5
clone_size: -
cdr3_aa: CASGVGGGGNNEQFF
cdr3_nt: TGTGCTAGCGGAGTTGGCGGGGGGGGAAACAATGAGCAGTTCTTC

d_call: -
j_call: TRBJ1-1
v_call: TRBV10-3
clone_size: few
cdr3_aa: CAISESQGSTEAFF
cdr3_nt: TGTGCCATCAGTGAGTCGCAGGGTTCTACTGAAGCTTTCTTT

d_call: TRBD1
j_call: TRBJ2-5
v_call: TRBV12-3/TRBV12-4
clone_size: many
cdr3_aa: CASSQRDRGQETQYF
cdr3_nt: TGTGCCAGCAGTCAAAGGGACAGGGGGCAAGAGACCCAGTACTTC

d_call: TRBD1
j_call: TRBJ2-5
v_call: TRBV5-4
clone_size: -
cdr3_aa: CASSVPTGGGETQDF
cdr3_nt: TGTGCCAGCAGCGTCCCGACAGGGGGAGGAGAGACCCAGGACTTC

d_call: TRBD1
j_call: TRBJ1-5
v_call: TRBV20-1
clone_size: few
cdr3_aa: CSASNRGKYSNQPPHF
cdr3_nt: TGCAGTGCTAGCAACAGGGGGAAATATAGCAATCAGCCCCCGCATTTT

d_call: TRBD1
j_call: TRBJ1-2
v_call: TRBV7-6
clone_size: -
cdr3_aa: CASSLGLQRTGGALNGYTF
cdr3_nt: TGTGCCAGCAGCTTAGGACTACAGCGGACAGGGGGCGCATTGAATGGCTACACCTTC

d_call: -
j_call: TRBJ2-5
v_call: TRBV20-1
clone_size: -
cdr3_aa: CGAVDSKRETQYF
cdr3_nt: TGCGGTGCGGTGGACAGTAAGAGGGAGACCCAGTACTTC

d_call: -
j_call: TRBJ2-5
v_call: TRBV6-1
clone_size: -
cdr3_aa: CATQRARETQYF
cdr3_nt: TGTGCCACCCAGCGGGCTCGGGAGACCCAGTACTTC

d_call: TRBD1
j_call: TRBJ1-5
v_call: TRBV5-1
clone_size: -
cdr3_aa: CASSSGTGFGQPQHF
cdr3_nt: TGCGCCAGCAGCTCCGGGACAGGGTTTGGTCAGCCCCAGCATTTT

d_call: -
j_call: TRBJ1-5
v_call: TRBV9
clone_size: -
cdr3_aa: CASSVVPDQPQHF
cdr3_nt: TGTGCCAGCAGCGTAGTTCCGGATCAGCCCCAGCATTTT

d_call: -
j_call: TRBJ2-1
v_call: TRBV19
clone_size: -
cdr3_aa: CASRTGTEQFF
cdr3_nt: TGTGCCAGTAGAACCGGGACAGAGCAGTTCTTC

d_call: TRBD1
j_call: TRBJ2-1
v_call: TRBV5-1
clone_size: few
cdr3_aa: CASSSQGVYNEQFF
cdr3_nt: TGCGCCAGCAGCTCCCAGGGGGTGTACAATGAGCAGTTCTTC

d_call: -
j_call: TRBJ2-3
v_call: TRBV7-8
clone_size: many
cdr3_aa: CASSFDRGLAETDTQYF
cdr3_nt: TGTGCCAGCAGTTTTGACAGGGGACTAGCAGAGACAGATACGCAGTATTTT

d_call: -
j_call: TRBJ1-1
v_call: TRBV10-3
clone_size: -
cdr3_aa: CAISESTGAVNTEAFF
cdr3_nt: TGTGCCATCAGTGAGTCGACAGGAGCGGTGAACACTGAAGCTTTCTTT

d_call: -
j_call: TRBJ1-2
v_call: TRBV12-3/TRBV12-4
clone_size: few
cdr3_aa: CASSREGSNYGYTF
cdr3_nt: TGTGCCAGCAGCCGGGAGGGGTCTAACTATGGCTACACCTTC

d_call: TRBD1
j_call: TRBJ1-2
v_call: TRBV5-1
clone_size: few
cdr3_aa: CATDSGQGYGYTF
cdr3_nt: TGCGCCACCGACTCGGGACAGGGTTATGGCTACACCTTC

d_call: -
j_call: TRBJ1-2
v_call: TRBV28
clone_size: few
cdr3_aa: CASSENRSYGYTF
cdr3_nt: TGTGCCAGCAGTGAGAACAGGTCCTATGGCTACACCTTC

d_call: -
j_call: TRBJ1-2
v_call: TRBV10-3
clone_size: many
cdr3_aa: CAISGEGHYGYTF
cdr3_nt: TGTGCCATCAGTGGGGAGGGCCACTATGGCTACACCTTC

d_call: TRBD2
j_call: TRBJ2-7
v_call: TRBV28
clone_size: many
cdr3_aa: CASRDYTMVQYF
cdr3_nt: TGTGCCAGTCGGGACTATACGATGGTGCAGTACTTC

d_call: -
j_call: TRBJ2-6
v_call: TRBV24-1
clone_size: -
cdr3_aa: CATSDTNRDGANVLTF
cdr3_nt: TGTGCCACCAGTGACACCAACAGGGATGGGGCCAACGTCCTGACTTTC

d_call: TRBD1
j_call: TRBJ2-1
v_call: TRBV28
clone_size: few
cdr3_aa: CASNDRGRNNEQFF
cdr3_nt: TGTGCCAGCAACGACAGGGGGCGGAACAATGAGCAGTTCTTC

d_call: TRBD2
j_call: TRBJ2-5
v_call: TRBV4-1
clone_size: many
cdr3_aa: CASSQAPGLAQETQYF
cdr3_nt: TGCGCCAGCAGCCAAGCCCCGGGACTAGCCCAAGAGACCCAGTACTTC

d_call: -
j_call: TRBJ2-3
v_call: TRBV5-1
clone_size: -
cdr3_aa: CASSFSENTDTQYF
cdr3_nt: TGCGCCAGCAGCTTCTCCGAAAACACAGATACGCAGTATTTT

d_call: -
j_call: TRBJ2-1
v_call: TRBV20-1
clone_size: many
cdr3_aa: CSARDLALGNEQFF
cdr3_nt: TGCAGTGCTAGAGATCTGGCCCTTGGGAATGAGCAGTTCTTC

d_call: -
j_call: TRBJ1-2
v_call: TRBV4-1
clone_size: few
cdr3_aa: CASSQDALETSAYGYTF
cdr3_nt: TGCGCCAGCAGCCAAGATGCCTTGGAGACCTCAGCCTATGGCTACACCTTC

d_call: -
j_call: TRBJ1-1
v_call: TRBV9
clone_size: -
cdr3_aa: CAGTPRLQNTEAFF
cdr3_nt: TGTGCCGGCACCCCGAGACTGCAGAACACTGAAGCTTTCTTT

d_call: -
j_call: TRBJ1-1
v_call: TRBV5-1
clone_size: many
cdr3_aa: CASSLRAPRNTEAFF
cdr3_nt: TGCGCCAGCAGCTTGAGGGCCCCCCGGAACACTGAAGCTTTCTTT

d_call: -
j_call: TRBJ2-5
v_call: TRBV12-3/TRBV12-4
clone_size: -
cdr3_aa: CASSLAGRGTQYF
cdr3_nt: TGTGCCAGCAGTTTAGCAGGTAGAGGGACCCAGTACTTC

d_call: -
j_call: TRBJ2-5
v_call: TRBV5-1
clone_size: many
cdr3_aa: CASSLGASEKTQYF
cdr3_nt: TGCGCCAGCAGCTTGGGGGCTAGCGAAAAGACCCAGTACTTC

d_call: TRBD1
j_call: TRBJ2-7
v_call: TRBV5-1
clone_size: many
cdr3_aa: CASSPTRQGQYEQYF
cdr3_nt: TGCGCCAGCAGCCCGACACGACAGGGCCAATACGAGCAGTACTTC

d_call: -
j_call: TRBJ1-1
v_call: TRBV6-5
clone_size: -
cdr3_aa: CASSYSSGSEAFF
cdr3_nt: TGTGCCAGCAGTTACTCGTCCGGATCTGAAGCTTTCTTT

d_call: -
j_call: TRBJ2-6
v_call: TRBV20-1
clone_size: many
cdr3_aa: CSASPGNSGANVLTF
cdr3_nt: TGCAGTGCTAGCCCAGGGAATTCTGGGGCCAACGTCCTGACTTTC

d_call: -
j_call: TRBJ2-5
v_call: TRBV12-3/TRBV12-4
clone_size: few
cdr3_aa: CASSLPGGTETQYF
cdr3_nt: TGTGCCAGCAGTTTACCCGGAGGAACGGAGACCCAGTACTTC

d_call: -
j_call: TRBJ2-7
v_call: TRBV14
clone_size: few
cdr3_aa: CASSPYAGRGYEQYF
cdr3_nt: TGTGCCAGCAGCCCCTACGCTGGCAGGGGATACGAGCAGTACTTC

d_call: TRBD1
j_call: TRBJ2-7
v_call: TRBV7-9
clone_size: many
cdr3_aa: CASSFGTGGRYEQYF
cdr3_nt: TGTGCCAGCAGCTTCGGGACAGGGGGCAGGTACGAGCAGTACTTC

d_call: TRBD1
j_call: TRBJ1-4
v_call: TRBV9
clone_size: -
cdr3_aa: CASSAGQGGYEKLFF
cdr3_nt: TGTGCCAGCAGCGCCGGACAGGGCGGGTATGAAAAACTGTTTTTT

d_call: TRBD1
j_call: TRBJ1-1
v_call: TRBV29-1
clone_size: few
cdr3_aa: CSVIQGAREAFF
cdr3_nt: TGCAGCGTTATACAGGGGGCGAGGGAAGCTTTCTTT

d_call: -
j_call: TRBJ2-7
v_call: TRBV20-1
clone_size: -
cdr3_aa: CSARARLGYEQYF
cdr3_nt: TGCAGTGCTAGGGCTCGTTTAGGCTACGAGCAGTACTTC

d_call: -
j_call: TRBJ1-2
v_call: TRBV28
clone_size: few
cdr3_aa: CASSSGLGIYGYTF
cdr3_nt: TGTGCCAGCAGTTCAGGGTTGGGGATTTATGGCTACACCTTC

d_call: -
j_call: TRBJ1-6
v_call: TRBV12-3/TRBV12-4
clone_size: -
cdr3_aa: CASSFFGRDNSPLHF
cdr3_nt: TGTGCCAGCAGTTTCTTTGGTAGGGATAATTCACCCCTCCACTTT

d_call: -
j_call: TRBJ2-1
v_call: TRBV7-9
clone_size: -
cdr3_aa: CASSLSRRGDNEQFF
cdr3_nt: TGTGCCAGCAGCTTAAGCCGAAGGGGGGACAATGAGCAGTTCTTC

d_call: TRBD1
j_call: TRBJ2-1
v_call: TRBV5-1
clone_size: few
cdr3_aa: CAGTPGTVEDEQFF
cdr3_nt: TGCGCCGGCACCCCCGGGACAGTGGAGGATGAGCAGTTCTTC

d_call: TRBD2
j_call: TRBJ2-3
v_call: TRBV5-1
clone_size: few
cdr3_aa: CASSSGLAGATDTQYF
cdr3_nt: TGCGCCAGCAGCTCGGGACTAGCGGGGGCCACAGATACGCAGTATTTT

d_call: TRBD1
j_call: TRBJ1-5
v_call: TRBV7-8
clone_size: -
cdr3_aa: CASSSFHRDSNRPQHF
cdr3_nt: TGTGCCAGCAGCTCCTTTCACCGGGACAGCAATCGGCCCCAGCATTTT

d_call: TRBD2
j_call: TRBJ2-7
v_call: TRBV4-1
clone_size: many
cdr3_aa: CASSQEGLAHYEQYF
cdr3_nt: TGCGCCAGCAGCCAAGAGGGACTAGCCCACTACGAGCAGTACTTC